The 21 T cell receptor beta chains given below trace back to one sample, sequenced in a study of blood T cell repertoires in COVID-19 (dated by TCRdb to about 2020). Libraries were built with the immunoSEQ multiplex PCR assay. TCRdb carries this immuneACCESS record with in-frame sequences only. Its versions omit some clonotypes, under half of them owing to an unresolved V gene in the studies checked, with the rest unexplained. The sample data list approximately 280,000 clones, and approximately 83% of these were observed just once. Of the sample, approximately 11% is held by the ten largest clones. What was sequenced was peripheral blood. These receptors all stem from a woman in her seventies with acute or convalescent COVID-19.

This chain connects TRBV6-5 to TRBJ2-1; 8 bases line up with TRBD2. The trim removed 8 bases at V and 7 bases at J, leaving 10 bases unmatched. The CDR3 has 14 amino acids. Germline-derived CDR1 and CDR2 are MNHEY and SVGAGI. In DNA form, the CDR3 reads TGTGCCAGCTCCGGGGGGGCCGCCTGGAATGAGCAGTTCTTC. Translation: CASSGGAAWNEQFF.

On this clone: Different DNA sequences within this sample yield the same CDR3. The CDR3 nucleotides are TGTGCCAGCAGCCAATCGGTCTACGAGCAGTACTTC. Translation gives CASSQSVYEQYF. This sequence joins TRBV3-1 (or the pseudogene TRBV3-2) and TRBJ2-7; D gene unclear. Trimming removed 2 bases from V and 3 bases from J, with 5 bases in between. CDR3 length: 12 amino acids. Germline lookup yields CDR1 LGHDT and CDR2 YNNKEL (reference sequence).

The V and J genes are TRBV4-1 and TRBJ1-4; TRBD1 aligns across 7 bases. The V gene's germline CDR1 is MGHRA and CDR2 YSYEKL. With V trimmed by 4 bases and J by 11 bases, 13 bases remained unmatched. The CDR3 consists of 15 residues. CDR3 in amino acids: CASSPHFDRAIKLFF. The CDR3 DNA sequence: TGCGCCAGCAGCCCTCACTTTGACAGGGCGATTAAACTGTTTTTT.

The CDR3 region has the DNA TGTGCCAGCAGCACTCGGACAGGAATCGGAAACATTCAGTACTTC. Its protein product is CASSTRTGIGNIQYF. This chain uses TRBV7-8 with TRBJ2-4, with 7 positions matching TRBD1. This CDR3 has 15 amino acids. J gave up 6 bases and V 5 bases, and 10 bases lay outside the gene matches. Germline values: CDR1 SGHVS, CDR2 FQNEAQ.

The rearrangement links TRBV10-3 to TRBJ1-1; D gene uncertain. Trimming shortened V by 5 bases and J by 1 base, and 5 bases separated the two germline ends. The germline gives CDR1 ENHRY, CDR2 SYGVKD. CDR3 size: 12 residues. Here the CDR3 DNA reads TGTGCCATCAGTTCCAAGAACACTGAAGCTTTCTTT. Translating gives CAISSKNTEAFF.

The J gene is TRBJ2-1, the V gene TRBV6-5; D is undetermined. CDR1 and CDR2 (germline): MNHEY, SVGAGI. The CDR3 spans 13 residues. Trimming shortened V by 7 bases and J by 0 bases, and 7 bases separated the two germline ends. The CDR3 spells CASTYSSYNEQFF. DNA of the CDR3: TGTGCCAGCACGTACAGCTCCTACAATGAGCAGTTCTTC.

The chain couples TRBV24-1 to TRBJ1-1; D remains unclear. V was cut by 2 bases and J by 6 bases, with 9 bases left in between. CDR1 KGHDR and CDR2 SFDVKD come from the germline V gene. This CDR3 is 13 amino acids long. The CDR3 here is CATSDSRGSEAFF. DNA of the CDR3: TGTGCCACCAGTGATTCGCGGGGATCTGAAGCTTTCTTT.

This clone came up once. V gene TRBV3-1 (or the pseudogene TRBV3-2) combines with J gene TRBJ1-1; D may be TRBD1 (6 bases). With 3 bases removed from V and 11 bases from J, the gap between germline ends came to 16 bases. Germline values: CDR1 LGHDT, CDR2 YNNKEL (reference sequence). The CDR3 consists of 13 residues. The DNA of the CDR3 is TGTGCCAGCAGCCACTCGTTGGCAGGGGCTGCTTTCTTT. As protein: CASSHSLAGAAFF.

The V call is TRBV5-1, the J call TRBJ1-6; the D is unclear. The germline V gene encodes CDR1 SGHRS and CDR2 YFSETQ. The CDR3 runs to 16 residues. V was pared by 0 bases and J by 0 bases, with 7 bases between. CDR3 coding DNA: TGCGCCAGCAGCTTGGTAGTAAGCTCCTATAATTCACCCCTCCACTTT. Residues: CASSLVVSSYNSPLHF.

This clone was seen a few times. The V gene is TRBV7-9, the J gene TRBJ2-2; 12 bases agree with TRBD2. Germline V gene sequence: CDR1 SEHNR, CDR2 FQNEAQ (reference sequence). The CDR3 is 16 amino acids. The J segment lost 5 bases and the V segment lost 5 bases, leaving 6 bases of the junction unmatched. Written as DNA, the CDR3 is TGTGCCAGCAGCCCCAGACTAGCGGGGGAAACCGGGGAGCTGTTTTTT. Protein product: CASSPRLAGETGELFF.

The chain couples TRBV4-1 to TRBJ1-1, with 9 nucleotides matching TRBD1. Looked up from germline, CDR1 is MGHRA and CDR2 is YSYEKL. This CDR3 is built from 18 residues. Losses at the gene ends were 1 base for V and 0 bases for J; bases not matched to a gene: 9. CDR3: CASSQGTGAIEVNTEAFF. DNA for the CDR3: TGCGCCAGCAGCCAAGGGACAGGGGCCATAGAGGTGAACACTGAAGCTTTCTTT.

The CDR3 sequence is CSVGRDSSSTNYGYTF. Here the CDR3 DNA reads TGCAGCGTTGGCCGGGACAGTTCCTCTACTAACTATGGCTACACCTTC. The V and J genes are TRBV29-1 and TRBJ1-2, with 7 bases lining up with TRBD1. J lost 0 bases, V lost 4 bases, and 11 bases had no gene match. The CDR3 has 16 residues. CDR1 is SQVTM, CDR2 ANQGSEA, per germline. Variable domain in full (rest from reference TRBV29-1 and TRBJ1-2): SAVISQKPSRDICQRGTSLTIQCQVDSQVTMMFWYRQQPGQSLTLIATANQGSEATYESGFVIDKFPISRPNLTFSTLTVSNMSPEDSSIYLCSVGRDSSSTNYGYTFGSGTRLTVV.

This chain uses TRBV5-5 with TRBJ1-1; D is uncertain. The CDR3 length is 12 residues. In germline, CDR1 is SGHKS, CDR2 YYEKEE (reference sequence). Trimming pared 3 bases from V and 2 bases from J, leaving 5 bases between. In DNA, the CDR3 is TGTGCCAGCAGCTCCCATAACACTGAAGCTTTCTTT. Translated, it gives CASSSHNTEAFF.

J is TRBJ1-2 and V is TRBV3-1 (or the pseudogene TRBV3-2); no firm D call. V was shortened by 5 bases and J by 8 bases, with 18 bases between the two germline ends. Germline CDR1 and CDR2: LGHDT and YNNKEL (reference sequence). The CDR3 is made up of 14 amino acids. In DNA form, the CDR3 reads TGTGCCAGCAGCTCGAAAGGACTACCTTTCGGCTACACCTTC. Translating gives CASSSKGLPFGYTF.

This clone has only a few counts. The V call is TRBV5-6, the J call TRBJ1-4; maybe TRBD1 (5 bases). The V and J ends lost 0 bases and 5 bases respectively, with 8 bases between them. The germline CDR1 and CDR2 sequences are SGHDT and YYEEEE. This CDR3 comprises 14 residues. In DNA form, the CDR3 reads TGTGCCAGCAGCTTGGGCCAGGGAAATGAAAAACTGTTTTTT. This sequence encodes CASSLGQGNEKLFF.

This clone showed up just once. This sequence joins TRBV7-8 and TRBJ2-1, with a weak D call TRBD2 (5 bases). V shed 1 base and J shed 6 bases, with 16 bases lying between them. The CDR3 runs 16 residues. The germline gives CDR1 SGHVS, CDR2 FQNEAQ. CDR3 in amino acids: CASSLGPRASGNEQFF. CDR3 nucleotides: TGTGCCAGCAGCTTAGGGCCGAGGGCCTCGGGCAATGAGCAGTTCTTC.

The genes are TRBV6-2 or TRBV6-3 and TRBJ1-6, with D perhaps TRBD1 (6 bases). V lost 2 bases and J lost 6, with 14 bases in between. CDR1 is MNHEY and CDR2 is SVGEGT in the germline V gene. This CDR3 contains 16 residues. CDR3 amino acids: CASSYTQGTVNSPLHF. CDR3 DNA: TGTGCCAGCAGTTACACCCAGGGGACCGTTAATTCACCCCTCCACTTT.

The genes are TRBV5-1 and TRBJ1-2; TRBD1 is a possible D gene (5 bases). Trimming stripped 1 base from V and 3 bases from J, with 13 bases between. This CDR3 region has 15 residues. Germline V gene sequence: CDR1 SGHRS, CDR2 YFSETQ. The CDR3 DNA reads as TGCGCCAGCAGCTTGTCAGGGTATATTGACTATGGCTACACCTTC. Its translation is CASSLSGYIDYGYTF.

In its sample, this clone was seen once. The CDR3 DNA follows: TGTGCCAGCAGCTTGGGGAGGCCTATCCCCTTGGGAGAGCAGTACTTC. Amino acid sequence: CASSLGRPIPLGEQYF. V usage is TRBV5-4 and J usage is TRBJ2-7; TRBD2 is a possible D gene (5 bases). The CDR3 is made up of 16 amino acids. CDR1 and CDR2 from the germline V gene are SGHNT and YYREEE (reference sequence). Trimming pared 0 bases from V and 7 bases from J, leaving 20 bases between. The full variable domain, with the rest looked up from reference TRBV5-4 and TRBJ2-7, is ETGVTQSPTHLIKTRGQQVTLRCSSQSGHNTVSWYQQALGQGPQFIFQYYREEENGRGNFPPRFSGLQFPNYSSELNVNALELDDSALYLCASSLGRPIPLGEQYFGPGTRLTVT.

J is TRBJ1-2 and V is TRBV10-2, with D perhaps TRBD1 (5 bases). The CDR3 runs 12 residues. Deletions cut 10 bases from V and 5 bases from J, with 14 bases between. Germline V gives CDR1 WSHSY, CDR2 SAAADI. CDR3 DNA: TGCGCCACCTTCTGGGGGGGGTATGGCTACACCTTC. This codes for CATFWGGYGYTF.

The V gene is TRBV2, the J gene TRBJ1-5; weak D call: TRBD1 (6 bases). Germline V lookup: CDR1 SNHLY, CDR2 FYNNEI. CDR3 length equals 15 residues. Trimming left V 4 bases short and J 3 bases short, with 13 bases between. CDR3 loop: CASSVKDSYNQPQHF. The CDR3 nucleotides read TGTGCCAGCAGTGTCAAGGACAGCTACAATCAGCCCCAGCATTTT.